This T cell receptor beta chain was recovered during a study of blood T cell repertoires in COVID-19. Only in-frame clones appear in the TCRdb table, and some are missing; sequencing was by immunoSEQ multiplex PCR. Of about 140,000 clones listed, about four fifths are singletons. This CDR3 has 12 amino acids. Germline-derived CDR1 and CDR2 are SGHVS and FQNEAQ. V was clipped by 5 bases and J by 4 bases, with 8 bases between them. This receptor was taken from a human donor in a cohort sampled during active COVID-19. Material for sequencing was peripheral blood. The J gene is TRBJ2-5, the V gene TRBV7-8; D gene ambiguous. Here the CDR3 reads CASSLSPETQYF. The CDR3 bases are TGTGCCAGCAGCCTTAGTCCAGAGACCCAGTACTTC.